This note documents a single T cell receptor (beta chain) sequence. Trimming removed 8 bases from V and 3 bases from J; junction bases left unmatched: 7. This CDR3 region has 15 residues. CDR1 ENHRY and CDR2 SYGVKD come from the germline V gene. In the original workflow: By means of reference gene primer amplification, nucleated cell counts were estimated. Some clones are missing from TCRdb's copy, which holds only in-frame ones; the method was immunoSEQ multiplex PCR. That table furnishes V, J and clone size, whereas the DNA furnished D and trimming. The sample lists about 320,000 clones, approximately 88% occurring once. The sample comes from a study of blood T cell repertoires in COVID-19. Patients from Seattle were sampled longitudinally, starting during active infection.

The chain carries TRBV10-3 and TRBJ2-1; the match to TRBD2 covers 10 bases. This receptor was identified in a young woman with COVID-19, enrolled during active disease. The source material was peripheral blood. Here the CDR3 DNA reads TGTGCCATCCGGGCTAGCGGGGGCAACTACAATGAGCAGTTCTTC. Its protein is CAIRASGGNYNEQFF.